Below, one T cell receptor beta chain is given with its context. It lacks a known antigen. The input lacks base qualities; no much larger clone sits a single base away. Reading the label with the study, this specimen's treatment or condition is: live attenuated yellow fever vaccine strain. At each blood-draw timepoint, two biological replicates of bulk PBMCs were obtained. A standard Ficoll-Paque protocol was used to isolate PBMCs from peripheral blood. TriZol was used to extract RNA from bulk PBMCs, CD4 and CD8 fractions, and dextramer-positive and dextramer-negative fractions. The record originates from a study of T cells after yellow fever vaccination (dated by TCRdb to between 2017 and 2020). In the study overall: The SMART-Seq v4 Ultra Low Input RNA kit was used to prepare libraries from fractions with low cell numbers. Two healthy male donors, one aged 18 to 30 and one aged 30 to 39 years, made up the cohort. To track T-cell clones before and after primary and booster YFV17D yellow fever vaccination, bulk TCR alpha and beta repertoires were sequenced longitudinally. Blood was drawn at multiple timepoints before and after primary and secondary immunization, with bulk PBMC replicates and cell subsets isolated. The research as a whole found: Because only two donors were included in the study, the extent to which the findings can be generalized is limited. A small fraction of clonotypes appeared in both the CD4 and CD8 compartments, likely as a result of convergent recombination. FACS-sorted repertoires could contain abundant contaminating clonotypes from the bulk population, so computational filtering was required. After the booster, most of the clones that had expanded following primary vaccination were detected again (roughly 96% of CD4 and more than 85% of CD8), which suggests that memory was broadly maintained. Compared with the primary T-cell response, the secondary T-cell response was faster but weaker, reaching its peak on day 5 rather than on day 15.

CDR1 SQVTM and CDR2 ANQGSEA were looked up in the germline V gene. There are 14 amino acids in the CDR3, from cysteine to phenylalanine inclusive. The retained sequence is limited to the CDR3, 42 bases, with the frame set at the first base. Compared with germline, V lacks 5 bases and J lacks 6 bases; bases without a gene match: 13. Synthesis of TCR cDNA relied on 5'RACE template switching, a step that introduced a universal primer site along with unique molecular identifiers. Priming for cDNA synthesis came from both the TCR alpha and TCR beta constant segments. Libraries were amplified in two PCR steps, with sample barcodes and sequencing adapters added in the second step. Sequencing of libraries was done on Illumina HiSeq 2500 (2x100 bp) or NovaSeq (2x150 bp). The paper's data handling went like this. Demultiplexing of reads and collapsing into UMI consensus sequences were performed with MIGEC, and V(D)J alignment was carried out with MiXCR. Vaccine-responding clonotypes were defined with edgeR using replicate PBMC samples, requiring FDR below 0.01 and a log2 fold change above 5 up to day 15. Each bulk clonotype received a CD4 or CD8 identity based on whether the sequenced CD4 or CD8 repertoire contained that clonotype at higher abundance. TCRdb applied fastp at Q25 and MiXCR to the public reads, then kept only in-frame beta chains. A single entry per CDR3 protein holds the most common genes and DNA from its merged rows. V and J calls and clone size were set by TCRdb, not the authors. The sample records some 670,000 distinct CDR3 sequences, around an eighth of which are singletons. 15% of the sample rests with the top ten.

Material: PBMCs, obtained on the day of the yellow fever booster vaccination. The V gene is TRBV29-1 and the J gene is TRBJ2-7, and 7 bases in between align with TRBD1. This clonotype was sampled from a man aged 25 to 40 who received the YFV17D yellow fever vaccine. CDR3 protein: CSVKKGTVGSEQYF. In nucleotides, the sequence is TGCAGCGTTAAGAAAGGGACAGTCGGATCCGAGCAGTACTTC.